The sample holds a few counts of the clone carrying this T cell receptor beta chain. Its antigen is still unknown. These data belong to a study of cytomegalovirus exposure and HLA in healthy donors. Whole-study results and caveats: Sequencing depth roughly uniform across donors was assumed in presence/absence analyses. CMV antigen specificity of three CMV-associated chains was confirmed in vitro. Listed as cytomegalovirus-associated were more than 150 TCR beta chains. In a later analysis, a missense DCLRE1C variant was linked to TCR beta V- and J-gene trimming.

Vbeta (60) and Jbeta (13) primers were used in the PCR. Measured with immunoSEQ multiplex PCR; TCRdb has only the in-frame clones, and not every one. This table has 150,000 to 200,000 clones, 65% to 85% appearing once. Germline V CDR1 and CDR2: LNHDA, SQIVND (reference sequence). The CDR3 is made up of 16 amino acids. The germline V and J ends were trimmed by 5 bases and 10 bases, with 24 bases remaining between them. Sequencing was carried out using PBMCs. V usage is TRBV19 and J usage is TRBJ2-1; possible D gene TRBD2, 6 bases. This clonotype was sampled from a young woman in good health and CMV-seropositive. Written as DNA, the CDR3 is TGTGCCAGTAGTGTCGAGACTAGTCGAAGAACGGGCGAGCAGTTCTTC. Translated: CASSVETSRRTGEQFF.